This TCR beta chain is drawn from a study of T cells in narcolepsy. The table came from immunoSEQ multiplex PCR; TCRdb's copy has only in-frame clones and leaves some out. The data hold approximately 25,000 clones, with approximately 84% observed a single time. Regarding the study as a whole: Autoreactive HCRT-specific and TRIB2-specific clonotypes were marked in same-patient CSF-versus-blood CD4+ comparisons. Autoreactive clonotypes reportedly recurred in blood of same and different patients, not controls.

With respect to this clone: Its antigen is still unknown.

The CDR3 has 15 amino acids. CDR1 and CDR2 (germline): SGHRS, YFSETQ. Trimming removed 8 bases from V and 4 bases from J; junction bases left unmatched: 8. This chain connects TRBV5-1 to TRBJ2-5; 13 bases fit TRBD2. Material: CD45RA- memory CD4+ T cells from PBMCs. This sequence originates from a human donor with narcolepsy. This CDR3 reads CARGLAGLGRETQYF. CDR3 DNA sequence: TGCGCCAGGGGACTAGCGGGACTCGGACGAGAGACCCAGTACTTC. Full variable domain (rest looked up from reference TRBV5-1 and TRBJ2-5): KAGVTQTPRYLIKTRGQQVTLSCSPISGHRSVSWYQQTPGQGLQFLFEYFSETQRNKGNFPGRFSGRQFSNSRSEMNVSTLELGDSALYLCARGLAGLGRETQYFGPGTRLLVL.